These 5 T cell receptor beta chains were sequenced from one sample in a study of chemoradiotherapy in HPV16-positive cancers. Generated by immunoSEQ multiplex PCR, the TCRdb table keeps only in-frame clones and is missing some. The data contain under 2,000 clones, roughly 89% of them singletons. The sequenced sample was tumor tissue, obtained from a patient who underwent chemoradiotherapy. These receptors originate from a human donor with HPV-associated anogenital cancer.

V and J are TRBV18 and TRBJ2-6, with D tentatively TRBD2 (6 bases). Deletions cut 6 bases from V and 0 bases from J, with 15 bases between. In germline, CDR1 is KGHSH, CDR2 LQKENI. The CDR3 runs to 17 residues. The chain's CDR3 is CASSPEAGISGANVLTF. CDR3 DNA: TGTGCCAGCTCGCCCGAGGCGGGGATCTCTGGGGCCAACGTCCTGACTTTC.

This clone has a single count. V gene TRBV6-5 combines with J gene TRBJ1-6, with D maybe TRBD1 (5 bases). CDR1 MNHEY and CDR2 SVGAGI come from the germline V gene. V gave up 7 bases and J gave up 7 bases, with 17 bases separating them. The CDR3 has 15 amino acids. The DNA for the CDR3 is TGTGCCAGCACCCCAGATGGGGGTGGCAATTCACCCCTCCACTTT. Amino acids: CASTPDGGGNSPLHF.

This chain connects TRBV7-6 to TRBJ2-1; 10 positions match TRBD2. Germline CDR1 SGHVS, CDR2 FNYEAQ. This CDR3 comprises 16 residues. With 4 bases clipped from V and 2 bases from J, the junction kept 5 bases outside the gene matches. Here the CDR3 reads CASSWLAGGTYNEQFF. CDR3 coding DNA: TGTGCCAGCAGCTGGTTAGCGGGGGGCACCTACAATGAGCAGTTCTTC. The full variable domain, with the rest looked up from reference TRBV7-6 and TRBJ2-1, is GAGVSQSPRYKVTKRGQDVALRCDPISGHVSLYWYRQALGQGPEFLTYFNYEAQQDKSGLPNDRFSAERPEGSISTLTIQRTEQRDSAMYRCASSWLAGGTYNEQFFGPGTRLTVL.

This sequence joins TRBV6-5 and TRBJ2-7, with D perhaps matching TRBD2 (5 bases). Trimming shortened V by 7 bases and J by 3 bases, and 19 bases separated the two germline ends. Per germline, CDR1 MNHEY and CDR2 SVGAGI. The CDR3 sequence is 15 residues long. The CDR3 protein is CASTPQSGVHYEQYF. CDR3 DNA sequence: TGTGCCAGCACCCCCCAGTCCGGGGTACACTACGAGCAGTACTTC.

The CDR3 spells CASSLEGAEGYTF. The CDR3 bases are TGTGCCAGCAGCTTAGAGGGGGCTGAGGGCTACACCTTC. V gene TRBV7-9 combines with J gene TRBJ1-2; 7 nucleotides match TRBD1. The CDR3 consists of 13 residues. CDR1 is SEHNR and CDR2 is FQNEAQ in the germline V gene (reference sequence). With V trimmed by 1 base and J by 8 bases, 4 bases remained unmatched.